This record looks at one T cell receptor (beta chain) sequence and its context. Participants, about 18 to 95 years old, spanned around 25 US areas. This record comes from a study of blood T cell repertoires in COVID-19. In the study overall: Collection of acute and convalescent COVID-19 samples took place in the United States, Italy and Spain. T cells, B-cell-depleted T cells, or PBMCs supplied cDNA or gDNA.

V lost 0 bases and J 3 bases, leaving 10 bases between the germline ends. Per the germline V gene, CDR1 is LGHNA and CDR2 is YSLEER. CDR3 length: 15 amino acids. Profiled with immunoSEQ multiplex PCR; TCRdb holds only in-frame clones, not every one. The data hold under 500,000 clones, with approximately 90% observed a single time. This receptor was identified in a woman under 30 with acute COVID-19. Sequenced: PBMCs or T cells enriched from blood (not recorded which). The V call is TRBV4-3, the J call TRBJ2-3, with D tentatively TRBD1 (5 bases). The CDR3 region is CASSQDRVGTDTQYF. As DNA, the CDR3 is TGCGCCAGCAGCCAAGACAGGGTGGGAACAGATACGCAGTATTTT.